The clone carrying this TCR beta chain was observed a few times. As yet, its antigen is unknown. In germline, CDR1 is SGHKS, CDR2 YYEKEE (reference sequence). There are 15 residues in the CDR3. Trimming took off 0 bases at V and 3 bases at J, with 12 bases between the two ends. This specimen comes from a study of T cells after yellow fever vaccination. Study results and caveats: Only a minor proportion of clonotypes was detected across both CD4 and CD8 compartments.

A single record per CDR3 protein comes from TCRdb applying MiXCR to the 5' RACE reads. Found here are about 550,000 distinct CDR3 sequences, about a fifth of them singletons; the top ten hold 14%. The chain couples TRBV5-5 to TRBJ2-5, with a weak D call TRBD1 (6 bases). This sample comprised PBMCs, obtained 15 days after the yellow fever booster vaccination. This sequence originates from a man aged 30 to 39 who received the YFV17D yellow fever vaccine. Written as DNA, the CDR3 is TGTGCCAGCAGCTTGGCGCGACAGGAGAAAGAGACCCAGTACTTC. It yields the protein CASSLARQEKETQYF.